This T cell receptor beta chain was observed in a study of shared clonotypes between healthy human individuals. The naive CD8 population came from CD45RO-negative cells selected for CCR7, without terminally differentiated effector memory CD45RA+ cells. Libraries were prepared by immunoSEQ multiplex PCR; TCRdb keeps only in-frame clonotypes and omits some of them. The sample records around 1.9 million clones, roughly 91% being singletons. Trimming took off 5 bases at V and 2 bases at J, with 18 bases between the two ends. This CDR3 region has 15 residues. The V gene's germline CDR1 is SQVTM and CDR2 ANQGSEA.

The gene calls are TRBV29-1 and TRBJ1-1, with TRBD1 as a possible D gene (5 bases). Sequenced sample: naive CD8+ T cells from PBMCs. The receptor was derived from a man aged 18 to 30 in good health. Some clones in this sample may be carry-over from other donors' samples. The chain's CDR3 is CSVPNSRAINTEAFF. In DNA form, the CDR3 reads TGCAGCGTTCCGAACTCCAGGGCTATTAACACTGAAGCTTTCTTT.